This passage covers 3 T cell receptor beta chains from one sample sequenced in a study of a mutant IDH1 vaccine in newly diagnosed glioma. Their specific antigens are unknown. Assay used: immunoSEQ multiplex PCR; TCRdb lists only in-frame clones, some missing. The sample has nearly 55,000 clones, under 90% seen once. Time point in this sample: week 35, safety follow-up. In the vaccine, a single dose held 300 ug of the mutant IDH1 20-mer peptide, along with topical imiquimod. The specimen comprised PBMCs, sampled from a glioma patient whose treatment included an IDH1 peptide vaccine. These receptor sequences come from a woman between 18 and 29 years old with glioma.

The V call is TRBV19, the J call TRBJ2-1, with 8 bases aligning to TRBD1. Germline V gene sequence: CDR1 LNHDA, CDR2 SQIVND (reference sequence). J was trimmed by 5 bases and V by 2 bases; bases with no gene match: 5. CDR3 length: 15 residues. CDR3 in amino acids: CASSISGTGHNEQFF. The CDR3, as DNA: TGTGCCAGTAGTATAAGTGGGACAGGCCACAATGAGCAGTTCTTC.

V and J are TRBV4-2 and TRBJ2-7; D uncertain. Looked up from germline, CDR1 is LGHNA and CDR2 is YNFKEQ. This CDR3 contains 16 residues. Trimming pared 0 bases from V and 2 bases from J, leaving 14 bases between. CDR3 bases: TGTGCCAGCAGCCAAGATTCGGCAGTGGGCGCCTACGAGCAGTACTTC. As protein: CASSQDSAVGAYEQYF.

The CDR3, as DNA: TGTGCCAGTAGTGCTAGACAGGGGAGCTACACCTTC. It yields the protein CASSARQGSYTF. This rearrangement joins TRBV19 to TRBJ1-2; 8 nucleotides match TRBD1. Germline V CDR1 and CDR2: LNHDA, SQIVND (reference sequence). Trimming removed 5 bases from V and 9 bases from J; junction bases left unmatched: 5. The CDR3 sequence is 12 residues long. The full variable domain, completed using reference TRBV19 and TRBJ1-2, is DGGITQSPKYLFRKEGQNVTLSCEQNLNHDAMYWYRQDPGQGLRLIYYSQIVNDFQKGDIAEGYSVSREKKESFPLTVTSAQKNPTAFYLCASSARQGSYTFGSGTRLTVV.